This TCR beta chain is from a study of T-cell reconstitution after alpha-beta-depleted transplantation in children. Study-wide results and limits: Certain patients had high TCRbeta diversity at day 60, and it came from recipient T cells and thymic progenitors that survived.

V was trimmed by 0 bases and J by 3 bases, leaving 18 bases between them. CDR1 and CDR2 from the germline V gene are MNHEY and SVGAGI. The CDR3 runs to 17 residues. About this clonotype: Its antigen remains unidentified.

Preparation of the TCRbeta library involved a method that used unique molecular identifiers. One entry per CDR3 protein results from TCRdb running MiXCR on the PCR reads. Counted here are almost 250,000 distinct CDR3 sequences, 25% occurring once; the ten biggest clones make up roughly 2.6%. The material sequenced was PBMCs, taken before TCRalphabeta/CD19-depleted stem cell transplant. The receptor's source is a girl aged 2-10 years with Fanconi anemia, due to receive a stem cell transplant. The chain employs TRBV6-5 and TRBJ2-7; the D gene could be TRBD1 or TRBD2 (6 bases each). CDR3 DNA: TGTGCCAGCAGTTACTCGAAAGGGGGGCGACTAAGCTACGAGCAGTACTTC. Protein: CASSYSKGGRLSYEQYF.